These 20 T cell receptor beta chains share one sample of origin, sequenced in a study of cytomegalovirus exposure and HLA in healthy donors. PCR primers comprised 60 Vbeta and 13 Jbeta primers. TCRdb keeps only in-frame clones here, not all; method: immunoSEQ multiplex PCR. This table has around 140,000 clones, about 81% appearing once. What was sequenced was PBMCs. The receptors originated from a man aged 25 to 45 in good health and CMV-seronegative.

This sequence joins TRBV5-5 and TRBJ2-5; 7 bases map to TRBD1. The ends lost 5 bases at V and 4 bases at J; junction bases unmatched: 14. The CDR3 loop spans 16 amino acids. Germline values: CDR1 SGHKS, CDR2 YYEKEE (reference sequence). The CDR3 is CASSSAGAGGGETQYF. The CDR3, as DNA: TGTGCCAGCAGTTCCGCAGGGGCAGGGGGTGGAGAGACCCAGTACTTC.

The chain joins TRBV28 to TRBJ2-7; D might be TRBD2 (6 bases). The CDR3 runs to 15 residues. Germline assignment: CDR1 MDHEN and CDR2 SYDVKM. V was pared by 2 bases and J by 1 base, with 12 bases between. The CDR3 here is CASSLGGVISYEQYF. In nucleotides, the CDR3 is TGTGCCAGCAGTTTAGGAGGGGTCATATCCTACGAGCAGTACTTC.

There are a few counts of this clone. The chain combines TRBV14 with TRBJ2-7; D possibly corresponds to TRBD2 (5 bases). This CDR3 spans 17 amino acids. CDR1 and CDR2 from the germline V gene are SGHDN and FVKESK. Trimming shortened V by 7 bases and J by 0 bases, and 22 bases separated the two germline ends. CDR3 protein: CASTPAVFGSSSYEQYF. The CDR3 nucleotides are TGTGCCAGCACCCCAGCGGTTTTCGGCTCATCCTCCTACGAGCAGTACTTC.

The genes are TRBV9 and TRBJ1-5, with D possibly TRBD1 on 5 matching bases. The V gene's germline CDR1 is SGDLS and CDR2 YYNGEE. The CDR3 extends over 16 amino acids. V gave up 0 bases and J gave up 0 bases, with 10 bases separating them. The CDR3 loop is CASSVGGDYSNQPQHF. CDR3 coding DNA: TGTGCCAGCAGCGTAGGGGGGGATTATAGCAATCAGCCCCAGCATTTT.

This clone was counted a few times. The chain recombines TRBV4-2 with TRBJ1-2; 8 nucleotides align to TRBD1. The V gene end was trimmed by 3 bases and the J gene end by 5 bases; junction bases not matched to a gene: 8. The germline V gene encodes CDR1 LGHNA and CDR2 YNFKEQ. CDR3 size: 15 residues. CDR3 loop: CASSHSTGDLYGYTF. In DNA form, the CDR3 reads TGTGCCAGCAGCCACTCGACAGGGGATCTTTATGGCTACACCTTC.

The chain recombines TRBV27 with TRBJ2-7, with D perhaps TRBD2 (6 bases). V dropped 8 bases and J dropped 0 bases, with 20 bases sitting between them. The CDR3 is 16 residues long. Germline CDR1 reads MNHEY; CDR2 reads SMNVEV (reference sequence). CDR3 nucleotide sequence: TGTGCCAGCTCCCTTACCCGGGACTTCTTCTCCTACGAGCAGTACTTC. Residues: CASSLTRDFFSYEQYF.

This sequence joins TRBV27 and TRBJ1-5; a possible D gene is TRBD1 (5 bases). V shed 4 bases and J shed 3 bases, with 10 bases lying between them. Germline V lookup: CDR1 MNHEY, CDR2 SMNVEV (reference sequence). The CDR3 contains 14 residues. CDR3: CASSYRQTNQPQHF. The CDR3 nucleotides read TGTGCCAGCAGTTACAGACAGACCAATCAGCCCCAGCATTTT.

The rearrangement uses TRBV5-1 and TRBJ1-4; D is unclear. This CDR3 has 16 amino acids. Per the germline V gene, CDR1 is SGHRS and CDR2 is YFSETQ. V was cut by 4 bases and J by 0 bases, with 13 bases left in between. As DNA, the CDR3 is TGCGCCAGCAGCGCCGCCGAGGCAGCAACTAATGAAAAACTGTTTTTT. Amino acid sequence: CASSAAEAATNEKLFF.

This chain's CDR3 is CASSYSGDSGNTIYF. CDR3 nucleotide sequence: TGTGCCAGCAGTTACTCAGGGGACTCTGGAAACACCATATATTTT. The gene calls are TRBV6-5 and TRBJ1-3; a weak D match, TRBD1 (5 bases). CDR3 length equals 15 residues. V was trimmed by 0 bases and J by 0 bases, leaving 6 bases between them. From germline, CDR1 is MNHEY and CDR2 SVGAGI.

This clone has more than one count but fewer than ten. The chain has TRBV6-1 and TRBJ2-5; a weak D match, TRBD1 (5 bases). With 3 bases removed from V and 2 bases from J, the gap between germline ends came to 7 bases. Germline V gene lookup returns CDR1 MNHNS and CDR2 SASEGT. The CDR3 consists of 13 residues. CDR3 region: CASSEGPQETQYF. CDR3 DNA sequence: TGTGCCAGCAGTGAGGGGCCACAAGAGACCCAGTACTTC.

The genes are TRBV25-1 and TRBJ2-1, with TRBD2 identical over 14 bases. This CDR3 comprises 16 residues. Trimming took 4 bases from V and 9 from J; bases not matched to a gene: 8. The germline CDR1 and CDR2 sequences are MGHDK and SYGVNS. The CDR3 sequence is CASSGGLAGVFSEQFF. CDR3 DNA sequence: TGTGCCAGCAGTGGGGGACTAGCGGGGGTTTTTAGTGAGCAGTTCTTC.

The sample holds one count of this clone. This rearrangement joins TRBV4-2 to TRBJ1-1; 7 bases match TRBD1. The ends lost 0 bases at V and 0 bases at J; junction bases unmatched: 4. This CDR3 is built from 16 residues. Germline V CDR1 and CDR2: LGHNA, YNFKEQ. The CDR3 sequence is CASSQEHRGLNTEAFF. The CDR3 DNA is TGTGCCAGCAGCCAAGAGCACAGGGGATTGAACACTGAAGCTTTCTTT.

The chain has TRBV2 and TRBJ2-2, with D possibly being TRBD2 (5 bases). The CDR3 has 14 residues. Deletions cut 3 bases from V and 7 bases from J, with 12 bases between. Germline V gene data show CDR1 as SNHLY and CDR2 as FYNNEI. CDR3 DNA: TGTGCCAGCAGTGAGGCCGGGGATCTCGGGGAGCTGTTTTTT. Translation: CASSEAGDLGELFF.

The V gene is TRBV23-1, the J gene TRBJ2-3, with TRBD2 matching over 10 bases. TRBV23-1 is designated an ORF whose function remains uncertain. The ends lost 8 bases at V and 1 base at J; junction bases unmatched: 15. CDR3 length: 18 residues. CDR3 residues: CASGLTSGPTLRTDTQYF. CDR3 DNA sequence: TGCGCCAGCGGACTGACTAGCGGGCCTACCCTTCGCACAGATACGCAGTATTTT.

This chain uses TRBV18 with TRBJ1-4; D unresolved. Germline CDR1 KGHSH, CDR2 LQKENI. V shed 3 bases and J shed 2 bases, with 7 bases lying between them. The CDR3 length is 14 residues. CDR3 DNA sequence: TGTGCCAGCTCACCGCTATCGACTAATGAAAAACTGTTTTTT. Its protein product is CASSPLSTNEKLFF.

The chain combines TRBV28 with TRBJ1-5; perhaps TRBD1 as D (6 bases). CDR1 and CDR2 from the germline V gene are MDHEN and SYDVKM. CDR3 size: 15 residues. Trimming took off 4 bases at V and 0 bases at J, with 10 bases between the two ends. The CDR3 spells CASSSTGYSNQPQHF. CDR3 DNA: TGTGCCAGCAGTTCGACAGGCTATAGCAATCAGCCCCAGCATTTT.

The rearrangement links TRBV5-1 to TRBJ1-1, with no clear D. V was shortened by 1 base and J by 2 bases, with 9 bases between the two germline ends. CDR1 and CDR2 (germline): SGHRS, YFSETQ. The CDR3 runs 14 residues. The chain's CDR3 is CASSLTGSNTEAFF. The CDR3 DNA reads as TGCGCCAGCAGCTTGACGGGGAGCAACACTGAAGCTTTCTTT.

The CDR3 nucleotides read TGTGCCTGGCGGGACAGGTCTGGAAACACCATATATTTT. Encoded protein: CAWRDRSGNTIYF. The chain carries TRBV30 and TRBJ1-3; 8 positions match TRBD1. Germline V CDR1 and CDR2: GTSNPN, SVGIG (reference sequence). The V segment lost 5 bases and the J segment 1 base; nucleotides outside the gene matches: 1. The CDR3 length is 13 residues.

The J gene is TRBJ2-3, the V gene TRBV2; the D is unclear. V dropped 4 bases and J dropped 12 bases, with 17 bases sitting between them. The CDR3 length is 13 residues. CDR1 SNHLY and CDR2 FYNNEI come from the germline V gene. The CDR3 region is CASSVFLGSLQYF. The CDR3 bases are TGTGCCAGCAGTGTGTTTCTCGGGTCACTCCAGTATTTT.

The CDR3 bases are TGTGCCAGCAGCTTGGCGGACTTTGCGAACACCGGGGAGCTGTTTTTT. Residues: CASSLADFANTGELFF. V gene TRBV5-6 combines with J gene TRBJ2-2; D possibly corresponds to TRBD2 (5 bases). The ends were cut back, 0 bases at V and 0 bases at J, with 9 bases in the middle. Germline V CDR1 and CDR2: SGHDT, YYEEEE. The CDR3 covers 16 residues.